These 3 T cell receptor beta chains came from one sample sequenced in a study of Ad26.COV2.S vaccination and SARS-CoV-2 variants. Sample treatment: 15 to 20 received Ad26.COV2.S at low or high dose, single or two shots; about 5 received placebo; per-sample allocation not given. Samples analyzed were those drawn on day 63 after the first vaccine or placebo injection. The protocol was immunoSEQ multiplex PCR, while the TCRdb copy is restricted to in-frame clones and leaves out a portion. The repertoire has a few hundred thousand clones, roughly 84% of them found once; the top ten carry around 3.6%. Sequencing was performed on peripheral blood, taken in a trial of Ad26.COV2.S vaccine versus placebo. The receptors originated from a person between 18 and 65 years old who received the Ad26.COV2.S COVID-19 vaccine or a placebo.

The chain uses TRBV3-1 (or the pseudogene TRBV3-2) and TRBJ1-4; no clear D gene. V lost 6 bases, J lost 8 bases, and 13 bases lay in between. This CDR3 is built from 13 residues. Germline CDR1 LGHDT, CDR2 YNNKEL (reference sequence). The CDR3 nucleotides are TGTGCCAGCAGTCCGACCGGGGAGGAAAAACTGTTTTTT. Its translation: CASSPTGEEKLFF.

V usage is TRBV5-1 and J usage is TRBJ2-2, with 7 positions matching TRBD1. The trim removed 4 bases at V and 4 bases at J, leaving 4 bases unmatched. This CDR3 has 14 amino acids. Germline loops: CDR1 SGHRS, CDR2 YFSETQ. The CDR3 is CASSMGQSTGELFF. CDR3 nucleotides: TGCGCCAGCAGCATGGGACAGTCCACCGGGGAGCTGTTTTTT.

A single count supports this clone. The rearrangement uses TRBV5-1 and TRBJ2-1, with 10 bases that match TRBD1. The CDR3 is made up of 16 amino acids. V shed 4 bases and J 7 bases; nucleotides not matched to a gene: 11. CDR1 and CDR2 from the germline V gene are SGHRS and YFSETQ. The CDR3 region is CASSAKPGQGINEQFF. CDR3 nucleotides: TGCGCCAGCAGCGCAAAACCGGGACAGGGGATTAATGAGCAGTTCTTC.